One T cell receptor beta chain is described in this entry. The data belong to a study of cytomegalovirus exposure and HLA in healthy donors. Trimming cost V 1 base and J 3 bases, with 16 bases left between them. The V gene's germline CDR1 is LGHNA and CDR2 YSLEER. The CDR3 contains 16 residues. With 60 Vbeta and 13 Jbeta primers, the PCR was carried out. Assay used: immunoSEQ multiplex PCR; TCRdb lists only in-frame clones, some missing. The sample totals approximately 30,000 clones; its top ten clones hold around 3.5%. Sequenced material: PBMCs. This receptor was taken from a man aged 35 to 55 in good health and CMV-seronegative. This rearrangement joins TRBV4-3 to TRBJ2-7, with D tentatively TRBD2 (6 bases). The CDR3 loop is CASSQGAGGAGYEQYF. As DNA, the CDR3 is TGCGCCAGCAGCCAAGGGGCCGGGGGTGCTGGCTACGAGCAGTACTTC.